This T cell receptor beta chain was documented in a study of blood T cells in healthy people across ages. The authors ran a second PCR of roughly 6 to 12 cycles using a sample-barcoded 5' primer and a J-beta primer mix. Each cDNA molecule was tagged by a template-switch adaptor with 12 random nucleotides. TCRdb reprocessed the 5' RACE reads with MiXCR, giving one entry per CDR3 protein. The top ten clones hold roughly 18% of a sample with about 570,000 distinct CDR3 sequences, roughly 29% of them seen once. Notes on this clonotype: Sequence at one end of the junction differs from germline and may be a read error.

Germline V lookup: CDR1 DFQATT, CDR2 SNEGSKA (reference sequence). The CDR3 spans 11 residues. The source of this sequence is a woman aged 70 to 79 in good health. The chain joins TRBV20-1 to TRBJ2-1, with TRBD2 matching over 7 bases. The sample comprised blood. This CDR3 reads CSAGPGLAGNF. The CDR3 DNA is TGCAGTGCTGGCCCTGGGTTAGCGGGTAACTTC.